The rows below give T cell receptor beta chains drawn from one sample of a study of cytomegalovirus exposure and HLA in healthy donors. Method: immunoSEQ multiplex PCR; TCRdb's copy keeps in-frame clones and lacks some. The sample shows tens of thousands of clones, 85% to 95% of them seen only once. The specimen sequenced was PBMCs. These receptors all come from a man younger than 35 in good health and CMV-seropositive. Each CDR3 is given with its conserved first and last residue. D genes are given only for firm matches. Clone size, where shown, is once, few, many, or a class for clones that have expanded.

TRBJ2-3,TRBV5-1,-,once,TGCGCCAGCAGCTTGGGACTAGGACCAGATACGCAGTATTTT,CASSLGLGPDTQYF
TRBJ2-1,TRBV4-2,TRBD2,-,TGTGCCAGCAGCCAAGGGGCAACGGGGGGGCCAGATGAGCAGTTCTTC,CASSQGATGGPDEQFF
TRBJ2-1,TRBV11-2,-,-,TGTGCCAGCAGCCAGGCGGGGTGGAAGGAGCAGTTCTTC,CASSQAGWKEQFF
TRBJ1-4,TRBV2,TRBD1,once,TGTGCCAGCAGTACCCACAGGGGGACTAATGAAAAACTGTTTTTT,CASSTHRGTNEKLFF
TRBJ2-1,TRBV7-6,TRBD2,-,TGTGCCAGCCGGGTGGGGCTAGCGGGAGGAAATGAGCAGTTCTTC,CASRVGLAGGNEQFF
TRBJ2-7,TRBV7-9,TRBD2,-,TGTGCCAGCAGCCCGAGCGGGGGCTACGAGCAGTACTTC,CASSPSGGYEQYF
TRBJ1-3,TRBV5-4,TRBD1,-,TGTGCCAGCAGTCCAGGGGGGATTGCTGGAAACACCATATATTTT,CASSPGGIAGNTIYF
TRBJ2-7,TRBV7-9,-,-,TGTGCCAGCAGCTTAGGCGCAGGACTCTCCTACGAGCAGTACTTC,CASSLGAGLSYEQYF
TRBJ2-3,TRBV11-2,-,-,TGTGCCAGCAGCCCCCTACCCACAGATACGCAGTATTTT,CASSPLPTDTQYF
TRBJ2-7,TRBV6-5,TRBD1,-,TGTGCCAGCAGTTACGAGGGGACAGGGGGCAACGAGCAGTACTTC,CASSYEGTGGNEQYF
TRBJ2-3,TRBV5-1,TRBD2,-,TGCGCCAGCGGGACTAGCGGGGGGGCCCCAGATACGCAGTATTTT,CASGTSGGAPDTQYF
TRBJ1-5,TRBV2,-,-,TGTGCCAGCAGTTCGGGACAACAGCCCCAGCATTTT,CASSSGQQPQHF
TRBJ1-5,TRBV10-3,TRBD1,-,TGTGCCATTTCTCCCGGGACAGGGCTTCGGAATCAGCCCCAGCATTTT,CAISPGTGLRNQPQHF
TRBJ1-6,TRBV4-1,-,-,TGCGCCAGCAGACCTAATGAGGGTTCACCCCTCCACTTT,CASRPNEGSPLHF
TRBJ2-7,TRBV27,TRBD2,once,TGTGCCAGCAGTTCCTTAGCGGGGGGGCTCGAGCAGTACTTC,CASSSLAGGLEQYF
TRBJ2-7,TRBV7-6,-,-,TGTGCCAGCAGCCGAGCGGGTTCCTACGAGCAGTACTTC,CASSRAGSYEQYF
TRBJ1-1,TRBV7-9,TRBD1,-,TGTGCCAGCAGCTTAGCGGGGGACAGTGAAGCTTTCTTT,CASSLAGDSEAFF
TRBJ2-4,TRBV2,-,-,TGTGCCAGCATGGAGGGTTACATTCAGTACTTC,CASMEGYIQYF
TRBJ2-7,TRBV6-4,-,-,TGTGCCAGCTCCCAGGACAGCGGTGGCTCCTACGAGCAGTACTTC,CASSQDSGGSYEQYF
TRBJ1-5,TRBV4-2,TRBD1,-,TGTGCCAGCAGCCCGGGGACAGGCCTTAATCAGCCCCAGCATTTT,CASSPGTGLNQPQHF
TRBJ2-5,TRBV6-1,-,-,TGTGCCAGCAGTGAGGTCGGCCAAGAGACCCAGTACTTC,CASSEVGQETQYF
TRBJ2-1,TRBV11-2,TRBD2,-,TGTGCCAGCAGCCGGGGGGGGGCCGCCGGGAATGAGCAGTTCTTC,CASSRGGAAGNEQFF
TRBJ2-1,TRBV29-1,-,-,TGCAGCGTTGAAGCGGGAATGACCTACAATGAGCAGTTCTTC,CSVEAGMTYNEQFF
TRBJ2-7,TRBV6-1,TRBD1,-,TGTGCCAGCAGTGAAGGGGGACAGGGGTCCTACGAGCAGTACTTC,CASSEGGQGSYEQYF
TRBJ1-5,TRBV6-6,TRBD1,-,TGTGCCAGCAGTTCTCCGGGGACAGGCGCTCAGCCCCAGCATTTT,CASSSPGTGAQPQHF
TRBJ2-7,TRBV5-1,-,-,TGCGCCAGCAGCACAGCGTCGACAGGTCGGGAGCAGTACTTC,CASSTASTGREQYF
TRBJ2-1,TRBV7-6,TRBD2,-,TGTGCCAGCAGCTTAGACGGGGGAGGGTACGGGAATGAGCAGTTCTTC,CASSLDGGGYGNEQFF
TRBJ2-2,TRBV6-5,-,-,TGTGCCAGCAGTTACTCAATGGGAGGTGGCGGGGAGCTGTTTTTT,CASSYSMGGGGELFF
TRBJ1-1,TRBV5-4,-,-,TGTGCCAGCAGACGGACAGCGTACACTGAAGCTTTCTTT,CASRRTAYTEAFF
TRBJ1-3,TRBV7-2,-,-,TGTGCCAGCAGCTTATGGGCCGACCCTGGAAACACCATATATTTT,CASSLWADPGNTIYF
TRBJ2-6,TRBV5-4,-,once,TGTGCCAGCAGCTCTAGGGAGTCTGGGGCCAACGTCCTGACTTTC,CASSSRESGANVLTF
TRBJ2-5,TRBV28,TRBD1,-,TGTGCCAGCAGTTCCTCTGGCGGCAGGGGGCGAGAGACCCAGTACTTC,CASSSSGGRGRETQYF
TRBJ2-3,TRBV5-6,TRBD2,-,TGTGCCAGCAGCCAGGGACTAGCGATGGGAGATACGCAGTATTTT,CASSQGLAMGDTQYF
TRBJ2-7,TRBV5-4,TRBD2,-,TGTGCCAGCAGCCTTGGAGGGACTAGCGTCTCCTACGAGCAGTACTTC,CASSLGGTSVSYEQYF
TRBJ2-5,TRBV2,-,-,TGTGCCAGCAAGGGGGTTCAAGAGACCCAGTACTTC,CASKGVQETQYF
TRBJ1-2,TRBV7-2,-,-,TGTGCCAGCAGCTCGACTTGGGGGGGTCCAGGGTATGGCTACACCTTC,CASSSTWGGPGYGYTF
TRBJ1-1,TRBV6-1,TRBD1,-,TGTGCCAGCACCCTGGACAGGGGAGACACTGAAGCTTTCTTT,CASTLDRGDTEAFF
TRBJ2-5,TRBV5-4,TRBD2,-,TGTGCCAGCAGCCCGGGGGTAGCGGGGGAGGAGACCCAGTACTTC,CASSPGVAGEETQYF
TRBJ1-1,TRBV7-9,TRBD1,-,TGTGCCAGCAGCTACGGACAGGCTAAGGACACTGAAGCTTTCTTT,CASSYGQAKDTEAFF
TRBJ2-3,TRBV5-1,TRBD2,-,TGCGCCAGCAGCGACGGGACTAGCGGGAGTCTCGAAGGTACAGATACGCAGTATTTT,CASSDGTSGSLEGTDTQYF